This T cell receptor (beta chain) is from a study of T-cell reconstitution after alpha-beta-depleted transplantation in children. Findings of the study overall: Alpha-beta T cells about two months after transplant reportedly derived from several hundred expanded graft clones. Some patients showed high day-60 TCRbeta diversity, which derived from surviving recipient T cells and thymic progenitors. At the one-year point after transplant, T-cell counts and TCRbeta diversity were found to come mostly from T cells that had been newly produced.

Unique molecular identifiers were incorporated into the prepared TCRbeta library. TCRdb re-called the PCR reads with MiXCR, one entry per CDR3 protein. The sample holds more than 500,000 distinct CDR3 sequences, 9.5% to 12% seen once. Only a few counts were recorded for this clonotype. Its target is not known. The germline gives CDR1 ENHRY, CDR2 SYGVKD. The CDR3 has 14 amino acids. V gave up 4 bases and J gave up 2 bases, with 10 bases separating them. The sequence derives from a female patient aged 2-9 years who had a stem cell transplant for aplastic anemia, so the T cells may come from the graft donor. Here the sequenced sample was PBMCs, mostly from graft donor cells, taken 180 days after TCRalphabeta/CD19-depleted stem cell transplant. The chain uses TRBV10-3 and TRBJ2-3; D is ambiguous. The CDR3 bases are TGTGCCATCAGTGGTTTAGGGCTCACAGATACGCAGTATTTT. It specifies CAISGLGLTDTQYF.